The present entry profiles one TCR beta chain with its context. The same CDR3 also results from other DNA sequences found in this sample. This entry is derived from a study of blood T cell repertoires in COVID-19. Per the study methods: Using reference gene primer amplification, nucleated cell counts were estimated. Method: immunoSEQ multiplex PCR; TCRdb's copy keeps in-frame clones and lacks some. Clone size and V and J calls were adopted from that table, with D and trimming inferred from the DNA. Of approximately 240,000 clones in the sample, 87% were seen once. The sequence derives from a woman aged 25 to 45 with acute COVID-19. Sample: PBMCs or T cells enriched from blood (not recorded which).

CDR3 protein: CASSPGAGEKLFF. As DNA, the CDR3 is TGTGCCAGCTCACCAGGGGCGGGAGAAAAACTGTTTTTT. V is TRBV18 and J is TRBJ1-4, with D possibly TRBD1 on 5 matching bases. Per the germline V gene, CDR1 is KGHSH and CDR2 is LQKENI. The CDR3 runs to 13 residues. V dropped 2 bases and J dropped 8 bases, with 9 bases sitting between them.